A single TCR beta chain is shown here with its context. A quantity of 0.5 to 1 ug RNA underwent reverse transcription using random hexamers. One entry per CDR3 protein, called by TCRdb with MiXCR from the immunoSEQ multiplex PCR reads. The sample lists about 300,000 distinct CDR3 sequences; almost 85% were seen once. This entry belongs to a study of CD8 T cells in Susac syndrome. The CDR3 covers 14 residues. The ends lost 5 bases at V and 3 bases at J; junction bases unmatched: 5. Germline V CDR1 and CDR2: DFQATT, SNEGSKA (reference sequence). The sample comprised CD8+ T cells from PBMCs. This rearrangement joins TRBV20-1 to TRBJ2-7; TRBD2 agrees at 12 bases. This clonotype originated in a human donor with multiple sclerosis. CDR3 in DNA: TGCAGTGCTTCTCCGGGACTAGCGGGCTACGAGCAGTACTTC. The encoded protein is CSASPGLAGYEQYF.